Shown below are 24 T cell receptor beta chains from a single sample sequenced in a study of glioma-infiltrating T cells. TCR alpha and beta CDR3 regions were amplified from RNA using iRepertoire nested multiplex PCR. TCRdb analysed the multiplex PCR reads with MiXCR anew, one entry per CDR3 protein. Of approximately 400,000 distinct CDR3 sequences listed, roughly two fifths are singletons. Material: glioma tissue, nonneoplastic brain tissue, or PBMCs (not recorded which). These receptors were obtained from a human donor with low-grade glioma or glioblastoma, undergoing nonglioma brain surgery, or in good health (not recorded which).

The chain joins TRBV2 to TRBJ2-7, with D possibly TRBD1 on 6 matching bases. This CDR3 is 14 amino acids long. Trimming stripped 9 bases from V and 1 base from J, with 16 bases between. Per germline, CDR1 SNHLY and CDR2 FYNNEI. The CDR3 DNA reads as TGTGCCAGATCCGGGACATGGCTATCCTACGAGCAGTACTTC. This encodes CARSGTWLSYEQYF.

V and J are TRBV6-5 and TRBJ1-6; TRBD1 aligns across 9 bases. The CDR3 has 15 residues. Germline V gene data show CDR1 as MNHEY and CDR2 as SVGAGI. The trim removed 6 bases at V and 11 bases at J, leaving 11 bases unmatched. CDR3 sequence (DNA): TGTGCCAGCAGCTTAGGTGGACAGGGGAAAACACCCCTCCACTTT. Residues: CASSLGGQGKTPLHF.

This chain joins TRBV28 and TRBJ1-2, with a weak D call TRBD1 (6 bases). Looked up from germline, CDR1 is MDHEN and CDR2 is SYDVKM. Trimming removed 7 bases at V and 8 bases at J, with 20 bases between. This CDR3 is built from 14 residues. CDR3 nucleotide sequence: TGTGCCAGCACCACTGGGGGGGCGCTTTCCGGCTACACCTTC. Residues: CASTTGGALSGYTF.

This clonotype came up many times. V and J are TRBV6-1 and TRBJ1-1; tentatively, D is TRBD1 (5 bases). V lost 4 bases to trimming and J lost 0 bases, with 6 bases between them. This CDR3 has 13 residues. From germline, CDR1 is MNHNS and CDR2 SASEGT. The CDR3 DNA follows: TGTGCCAGCAGTGGACAGTTGAACACTGAAGCTTTCTTT. It specifies CASSGQLNTEAFF.

To note about this clonotype: Being one base from a much bigger clone, this may be a read error. The CDR3 loop reads CASHLGQNTEAFF. In DNA form, the CDR3 reads TGTGCCAGCCACCTGGGACAGAACACTGAAGCTTTCTTT. The chain employs TRBV24-1 and TRBJ1-1, with a weak D call TRBD1 (6 bases). Germline CDR1 reads KGHDR; CDR2 reads SFDVKD. The CDR3 loop spans 13 amino acids. Trimming cost V 11 bases and J 1 base, with 13 bases left between them.

The sample holds a few counts of this clonotype. The chain recombines TRBV7-2 with TRBJ1-2; 7 nucleotides agree with TRBD1. CDR1 and CDR2 from the germline V gene are SGHTA and FQGNSA. This CDR3 contains 15 residues. The V gene end was trimmed by 5 bases and the J gene end by 3 bases; junction bases not matched to a gene: 9. The CDR3 DNA follows: TGTGCCAGCAGCGACAGGGTATCAGGCGACTATGGCTACACCTTC. It specifies CASSDRVSGDYGYTF.

This sequence joins TRBV28 and TRBJ2-3, with D tentatively TRBD2 (6 bases). This CDR3 has 18 residues. Germline assignment: CDR1 MDHEN and CDR2 SYDVKM. Trimming removed 11 bases from V and 0 bases from J, with 27 bases in between. CDR3 sequence (DNA): TGTGCCGGCCGCGGTGGGAGGATGCCCCGAGATAGCACAGATACGCAGTATTTT. It encodes CAGRGGRMPRDSTDTQYF. Together with reference TRBV28 and TRBJ2-3, the CDR3 gives the full variable domain: DVKVTQSSRYLVKRTGEKVFLECVQDMDHENMFWYRQDPGLGLRLIYFSYDVKMKEKGDIPEGYSVSREKKERFSLILESASTNQTSMYLCAGRGGRMPRDSTDTQYFGPGTRLTVL.

The chain joins TRBV15 to TRBJ2-5; D ambiguous. V was trimmed by 6 bases and J by 4 bases, leaving 9 bases between them. The germline V gene encodes CDR1 LNHNV and CDR2 YYDKDF (reference sequence). This CDR3 has 12 residues. In DNA, the CDR3 is TGTGCCACCAGTAGACGAAGAGAGACCCAGTACTTC. It codes for CATSRRRETQYF.

The chain recombines TRBV6-1 with TRBJ2-2, with 10 bases that match TRBD2. Losses at the gene ends were 1 base for V and 2 bases for J; bases not matched to a gene: 1. Germline V gene data show CDR1 as MNHNS and CDR2 as SASEGT. The CDR3 runs to 16 residues. In DNA form, the CDR3 reads TGTGCCAGCAGTGAAGGGACTAGCGGCAACACCGGGGAGCTGTTTTTT. Its protein is CASSEGTSGNTGELFF.

This clonotype came up a few times. V gene TRBV11-3 combines with J gene TRBJ1-1; D unresolved. Germline CDR1 and CDR2: SGHNT and YENEEA. The V end was cut by 5 bases, the J end by 2 bases, with 9 bases between. The CDR3 totals 13 residues. CDR3 sequence reads: CASSHGVNTEAFF. CDR3 in DNA: TGTGCCAGCAGCCACGGGGTTAACACTGAAGCTTTCTTT.

This clonotype was observed a few times. The chain is built from TRBV20-1 and TRBJ1-1, with D hard to call. This CDR3 has 13 residues. The V end was cut by 2 bases, the J end by 7 bases, with 14 bases between. Germline V gives CDR1 DFQATT, CDR2 SNEGSKA (reference sequence). The CDR3 coding sequence is TGCAGTGCTAGATCGGGGTCCGAGGTTGAAGCTTTCTTT. It is translated as CSARSGSEVEAFF.

The chain links TRBV3-1 to TRBJ2-5; tentatively, D is TRBD2 (5 bases). Trimming cost V 1 base and J 2 bases, with 14 bases left between them. The CDR3 spans 16 residues. Germline CDR1 reads LGHDT; CDR2 reads YNNKEL (reference sequence). The CDR3 spells CASSQVDSGLQETQYF. CDR3 nucleotide sequence: TGTGCCAGCAGCCAAGTGGATTCGGGGTTACAAGAGACCCAGTACTTC.

The rearrangement uses TRBV27 and TRBJ2-2; tentative D call: TRBD1 (5 bases). Germline CDR1 is MNHEY and CDR2 is SMNVEV (reference sequence). V lost 4 bases, J lost 0 bases, and 12 bases lay in between. CDR3 size: 16 residues. The CDR3 spells CASSSDRLANTGELFF. The CDR3 DNA is TGTGCCAGCAGTTCCGACAGACTCGCGAACACCGGGGAGCTGTTTTTT.

This chain links TRBV28 with TRBJ1-3; D is undetermined. CDR1 is MDHEN, CDR2 SYDVKM, per germline. Trimming took 1 base from V and 5 from J, leaving 12 bases between them. The CDR3 extends over 15 amino acids. The chain's CDR3 is CASSLFGGPRNTIYF. The CDR3 nucleotides read TGTGCCAGCAGTTTATTTGGAGGGCCTCGAAACACCATATATTTT.

This clonotype has a count of ten or more. The chain links TRBV7-2 to TRBJ1-1; D may be TRBD1 (5 bases). Per the germline V gene, CDR1 is SGHTA and CDR2 is FQGNSA. The CDR3 totals 15 residues. V shed 5 bases and J shed 5 bases, with 18 bases lying between them. Here the CDR3 reads CASSPRAQERTEAFF. CDR3 DNA sequence: TGTGCCAGCAGCCCCAGGGCCCAGGAAAGGACTGAAGCTTTCTTT.

The V and J genes are TRBV19 and TRBJ2-2, with TRBD2 identical over 10 bases. The CDR3 is made up of 17 amino acids. After removal of 3 bases from V and 1 base from J, the junction contained 5 bases not matched to a gene. CDR1 LNHDA and CDR2 SQIVND come from the germline V gene (reference sequence). The CDR3 DNA follows: TGTGCCAGTAGTATGCGGACTAGCGGAGGGAACACCGGGGAGCTGTTTTTT. Its translation: CASSMRTSGGNTGELFF.

This chain uses TRBV24-1 with TRBJ2-1; 7 bases map to TRBD2. CDR3 length: 16 residues. The J segment lost 0 bases and the V segment lost 12 bases, leaving 13 bases of the junction unmatched. Germline CDR1 and CDR2: KGHDR and SFDVKD. The CDR3 loop is CAARASGASSYNEQFF. CDR3 in DNA: TGTGCCGCCCGGGCAAGCGGGGCGAGCTCCTACAATGAGCAGTTCTTC.

This clonotype was recorded at least ten times. The chain carries TRBV6-1 and TRBJ1-1; D may be TRBD1 (6 bases). This CDR3 comprises 15 residues. V lost 10 bases and J 1 base, leaving 19 bases between the germline ends. Per the germline V gene, CDR1 is MNHNS and CDR2 is SASEGT. CDR3 in amino acids: CAIDRSPGANTEAFF. The CDR3 bases are TGTGCCATCGACAGGTCCCCCGGTGCGAACACTGAAGCTTTCTTT.

In its sample, this clonotype was seen a few times. V usage is TRBV4-3 and J usage is TRBJ1-6; the match to TRBD1 covers 9 bases. Per germline, CDR1 LGHNA and CDR2 YSLEER. Germline trimming cut 3 bases from V and 2 bases from J; bases unmatched to any gene: 11. CDR3 length: 19 amino acids. CDR3: CASSQHPPGQGTYNSPLHF. Here the CDR3 DNA reads TGCGCCAGCAGCCAGCATCCTCCGGGACAGGGTACCTATAATTCACCCCTCCACTTT.

V is TRBV29-1 and J is TRBJ2-5; TRBD1 agrees at 7 bases. With V trimmed by 5 bases and J by 5 bases, 8 bases remained unmatched. The CDR3 is made up of 13 amino acids. Germline V gene data show CDR1 as SQVTM and CDR2 as ANQGSEA. In DNA form, the CDR3 reads TGCAGCGTTAACAGGGGCCAGGGGGAGACCCAGTACTTC. It specifies CSVNRGQGETQYF.

Concerning this clonotype itself: One end of the junction fails to match germline, which may point to a read error. The chain has TRBV5-4 and TRBJ2-7, with no clear D. CDR1 is SGHNT and CDR2 is YYREEE in the germline V gene (reference sequence). The CDR3 sequence is 14 residues long. CDR3 residues: CASSFRIDSHEQYF. CDR3 DNA sequence: TGTGCCAGCAGCTTCCGGATCGACTCCCACGAGCAGTACTTC.

As to this clonotype: This may arise from a read error, as a much more abundant clone is one base away. J is TRBJ1-5 and V is TRBV28; D is undetermined. V was cut by 7 bases and J by 5 bases, with 21 bases left in between. The CDR3 is made up of 16 amino acids. Germline CDR1 reads MDHEN; CDR2 reads SYDVKM. The CDR3 DNA follows: TGTGCCAGCAATCCGGTGTGGGGTCGGTTTGATCAGCCCCAGCATTTT. Translation gives CASNPVWGRFDQPQHF.

This clonotype was seen more than once but under ten times. The gene calls are TRBV28 and TRBJ2-5; 10 bases align to TRBD1. The J segment lost 3 bases and the V segment lost 6 bases, leaving 7 bases of the junction unmatched. Germline V gene sequence: CDR1 MDHEN, CDR2 SYDVKM. This CDR3 is built from 15 residues. Here the CDR3 reads CASRTGTGVEETQYF. CDR3 DNA: TGTGCCAGCAGGACCGGGACAGGGGTGGAAGAGACCCAGTACTTC.

V and J are TRBV7-9 and TRBJ2-7; D not certain. The V gene lost 5 bases and the J gene lost 0 bases, with 5 bases spanning the gap. The CDR3 has 12 amino acids. Germline V gene data show CDR1 as SEHNR and CDR2 as FQNEAQ (reference sequence). The CDR3 sequence is CASSPVSYEQYF. The CDR3 nucleotides are TGTGCCAGCAGCCCCGTCTCCTACGAGCAGTACTTC.